This TCR beta chain is drawn from a study of blood T cell repertoires in COVID-19. The overall study: Whether acute or convalescent, the COVID-19 samples came from the United States, Italy and Spain. Nucleic acid was either cDNA or gDNA, and it came from T cells, B-cell-depleted T cells, or PBMCs.

Original processing methods: By means of reference gene primer amplification, nucleated cell counts were estimated. Produced via immunoSEQ multiplex PCR; TCRdb's table is partial and in-frame only. Clonal size and the V and J genes are those of that table, whereas D and trimming came from the DNA. Seen here are about 150,000 clones, about 88% observed once, and the top ten hold about 2.4%. Sequencing was carried out using peripheral blood. The TCR sequence derives from a woman aged 70-85 years with acute or convalescent COVID-19.

The CDR3 coding sequence is TGTGCCACGGCCGGGACAGGGAACACCGGGGAGCTGTTTTTT. Protein: CATAGTGNTGELFF. The chain couples TRBV24-1 to TRBJ2-2, with 8 nucleotides matching TRBD1. CDR3 length: 14 residues. In germline, CDR1 is KGHDR, CDR2 SFDVKD. V was pared by 10 bases and J by 1 base, with 4 bases of the junction left unmatched.